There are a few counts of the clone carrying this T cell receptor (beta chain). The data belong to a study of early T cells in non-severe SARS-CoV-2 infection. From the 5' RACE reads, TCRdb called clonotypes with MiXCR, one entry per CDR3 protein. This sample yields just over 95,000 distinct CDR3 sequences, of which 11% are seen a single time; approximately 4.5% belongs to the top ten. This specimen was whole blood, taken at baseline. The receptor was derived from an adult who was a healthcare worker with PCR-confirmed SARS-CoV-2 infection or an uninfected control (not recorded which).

The CDR3 DNA reads as TGTGCCAGCAGCTTACAGTGGGAGACCCAGTACTTC. It specifies CASSLQWETQYF. The rearrangement joins TRBV7-2 to TRBJ2-5; no definite D call. CDR1 and CDR2 (germline): SGHTA, FQGNSA. Trimming left V 2 bases short and J 5 bases short, with 6 bases between. The CDR3 loop spans 12 amino acids.